The 16 T cell receptor beta chains listed next were all sequenced from one sample in a study of radiation and T cells in renal cell carcinoma. Time point specified: baseline pretreatment blood. Documented treatment: 15 Gy SBRT to primary tumor, nephrectomy 4 weeks later. Clones were read by immunoSEQ multiplex PCR, and TCRdb kept only the in-frame ones, dropping some. The table lists some 120,000 clones, 80% to 85% of them singletons. The sample here was blood, taken from a patient whose treatment included radiotherapy and nephrectomy. The receptors were gathered from a woman in her sixties with renal cell carcinoma.

The chain links TRBV19 to TRBJ2-5; TRBD1 matches at 8 bases. This CDR3 spans 17 amino acids. The germline V gene has CDR1 LNHDA and CDR2 SQIVND (reference sequence). Trimming at V came to 3 bases and at J to 5 bases, leaving 14 bases not matched to a gene. The CDR3 nucleotides read TGTGCCAGTAGTATCCCAAGGCCGGGACAGGTAATCGAGACCCAGTACTTC. Translated: CASSIPRPGQVIETQYF.

The chain links TRBV6-5 to TRBJ1-2; D is undetermined. Per germline, CDR1 MNHEY and CDR2 SVGAGI. Trimming shortened V by 7 bases and J by 3 bases, and 12 bases separated the two germline ends. The CDR3 consists of 13 residues. CDR3 residues: CASKEGVDYGYTF. The CDR3 DNA is TGTGCCAGCAAAGAGGGTGTGGACTATGGCTACACCTTC.

This clone was seen more than once but under ten times. The gene calls are TRBV9 and TRBJ2-7; 7 positions match TRBD1. The germline gives CDR1 SGDLS, CDR2 YYNGEE. The CDR3 has 13 amino acids. V shed 4 bases, J shed 7 bases, and the junction held 8 bases outside the gene matches. The CDR3 sequence is CASSFGTAGEQYF. The CDR3 DNA follows: TGTGCCAGCAGCTTCGGGACAGCTGGGGAGCAGTACTTC.

The chain employs TRBV2 and TRBJ2-1; maybe TRBD2 (5 bases). Germline lookup yields CDR1 SNHLY and CDR2 FYNNEI. Deletions cut 7 bases from V and 6 bases from J, with 25 bases between. The CDR3 length is 17 residues. CDR3 protein: CASIRGLPESSFNEQFF. The CDR3 DNA sequence: TGTGCCAGCATACGTGGACTTCCCGAAAGTTCATTCAATGAGCAGTTCTTC.

V and J are TRBV6-6 and TRBJ2-1, with D unclear. V lost 4 bases, J lost 9 bases, and 10 bases lay in between. Looked up from germline, CDR1 is MNHNY and CDR2 is SVGAGI (reference sequence). The CDR3 runs to 12 residues. This chain's CDR3 is CASSSPGSEQFF. In DNA form, the CDR3 reads TGTGCCAGCAGTTCCCCGGGTAGTGAGCAGTTCTTC.

This clone was seen ten or more times. CDR3 amino acids: CASSIGGLGFDEQYF. As DNA, the CDR3 is TGTGCCAGCAGTATTGGGGGGTTGGGGTTCGACGAGCAGTACTTC. This chain uses TRBV27 with TRBJ2-7; possibly TRBD2 for D (6 bases). The CDR3 has 15 amino acids. Looked up from germline, CDR1 is MNHEY and CDR2 is SMNVEV (reference sequence). The V gene lost 5 bases and the J gene lost 5 bases, with 19 bases spanning the gap.

The chain carries TRBV6-5 and TRBJ2-7, with D possibly being TRBD2 (6 bases). CDR3 length equals 15 residues. V dropped 5 bases and J dropped 6 bases, with 20 bases sitting between them. Germline CDR1 is MNHEY and CDR2 is SVGAGI. The CDR3 is CASSPRRAPHFEQYF. The CDR3 coding sequence is TGTGCCAGCAGTCCAAGGAGGGCCCCGCATTTCGAGCAGTACTTC.

This clone was detected only once. V gene TRBV6-6 combines with J gene TRBJ1-5, with 7 bases matching TRBD1. The V segment lost 6 bases and the J segment 3 bases; nucleotides outside the gene matches: 5. Germline CDR1 reads MNHNY; CDR2 reads SVGAGI (reference sequence). The CDR3 consists of 14 residues. CDR3 DNA: TGTGCCAGCAGGGGGACAGCCGACAATCAGCCCCAGCATTTT. Its protein is CASRGTADNQPQHF.

The CDR3 protein is CASSPGSPSYGYTF. CDR3 nucleotide sequence: TGTGCCAGCAGCCCTGGATCGCCCAGCTATGGCTACACCTTC. The genes are TRBV27 and TRBJ1-2; no clear D. This CDR3 region has 14 residues. The germline CDR1 and CDR2 sequences are MNHEY and SMNVEV (reference sequence). V lost 6 bases, J lost 4 bases, and 15 bases lay in between.

The chain has TRBV5-6 and TRBJ2-5; possibly TRBD1 for D (6 bases). The DNA end favors TRBJ2-7, so the J call may be wrong. The CDR3 extends over 13 amino acids. CDR1 and CDR2 from the germline V gene are SGHDT and YYEEEE. The CDR3 region is CASSLSGVHEQYF. CDR3 DNA sequence: TGTGCCAGCAGCTTATCAGGGGTCCACGAGCAGTACTTC.

V is TRBV6-5 and J is TRBJ1-6, with D tentatively TRBD1 (5 bases). The CDR3 loop spans 15 amino acids. Trimming cost V 6 bases and J 8 bases, with 17 bases left between them. The germline gives CDR1 MNHEY, CDR2 SVGAGI. CDR3 residues: CASSLRDGGYSPLHF. The CDR3 DNA is TGTGCCAGCAGCCTAAGGGACGGGGGTTATTCACCCCTCCACTTT.

V gene TRBV28 combines with J gene TRBJ1-2, with D maybe TRBD1 (6 bases). V was pared by 10 bases and J by 0 bases, with 12 bases between. This CDR3 is 13 amino acids long. The germline V gene encodes CDR1 MDHEN and CDR2 SYDVKM. DNA for the CDR3: TGTGCCATTAAGGGGGGGGCTAACTATGGCTACACCTTC. This codes for CAIKGGANYGYTF.

The CDR3 sequence: CASSPWTGRYEGNTEAFF. CDR3 DNA: TGTGCCAGCAGTCCATGGACAGGCCGCTACGAAGGGAACACTGAAGCTTTCTTT. The chain links TRBV28 to TRBJ1-1, with 7 bases fitting TRBD1. Germline assignment: CDR1 MDHEN and CDR2 SYDVKM. CDR3 size: 18 residues. V lost 5 bases and J lost 1; bases outside the gene matches: 16.

The rearrangement links TRBV11-3 to TRBJ2-7; TRBD2 agrees at 9 bases. Germline CDR1 SGHNT, CDR2 YENEEA. With 2 bases clipped from V and 5 bases from J, the junction kept 7 bases outside the gene matches. This CDR3 contains 15 residues. CDR3: CASSLRAGGLDEQYF. The CDR3 DNA reads as TGTGCCAGCAGCTTAAGGGCGGGGGGGCTGGACGAGCAGTACTTC. Combining the CDR3 with reference TRBV11-3 and TRBJ2-7 gives the whole variable domain EAGVVQSPRYKIIEKKQPVAFWCNPISGHNTLYWYLQNLGQGPELLIRYENEEAVDDSQLPKDRFSAERLKGVDSTLKIQPAELGDSAVYLCASSLRAGGLDEQYFGPGTRLTVT.

This sequence joins TRBV7-9 and TRBJ2-1; a possible D gene is TRBD2 (6 bases). The CDR3 is 14 residues long. Between the trimmed V and J ends, which lost 1 base and 6 bases, there was a span of 10 bases. The germline CDR1 and CDR2 sequences are SEHNR and FQNEAQ (reference sequence). CDR3: CASSLEAGANEQFF. The CDR3, as DNA: TGTGCCAGCAGCTTAGAAGCGGGTGCCAATGAGCAGTTCTTC.

The genes are TRBV18 and TRBJ2-5; D uncertain. The length of the CDR3 is 13 residues. CDR1 and CDR2 from the germline V gene are KGHSH and LQKENI. Trimming took off 0 bases at V and 2 bases at J, with 4 bases between the two ends. The CDR3 is CASSPPIQETQYF. The CDR3 nucleotides are TGTGCCAGCTCACCACCGATTCAAGAGACCCAGTACTTC.